These T cell receptor beta chains were read from a single sample in a study of cytomegalovirus exposure and HLA in healthy donors. TCRdb's table, derived via immunoSEQ multiplex PCR, lists solely in-frame clones and lacks some. Of about 110,000 clones listed, roughly 68% are singletons. The sequencing sample was made of PBMCs. The receptors here all came from a young woman in good health and CMV-seronegative. The CDR3 runs from the conserved cysteine through the conserved F or W. The D gene is left open where the match is weak. Clone size is given for some rows only: seen once, a few or many times, or a class if the clone is expanded.

D	V	size	J	DNA	CDR3
NA	TRBV28	NA	TRBJ1-2	TGTGCCAGCAGCCTAGGGAGATCCCAGACCTATGGCTACACCTTC	CASSLGRSQTYGYTF
TRBD1	TRBV10-2	NA	TRBJ2-5	TGCGCCAGTTCCAGGACAGGGTACGGGGAGACCCAGTACTTC	CASSRTGYGETQYF
TRBD2	TRBV7-2	NA	TRBJ2-1	TGTGCCAGCAGCCCCCGGACTAGCGGGGGGGTATACAATGAGCAGTTCTTC	CASSPRTSGGVYNEQFF
NA	TRBV10-3	once	TRBJ1-1	TGTGCCATCAGTGAATTACCAGGGGAGAACACTGAAGCTTTCTTT	CAISELPGENTEAFF
TRBD1	TRBV10-3	NA	TRBJ2-1	TGTGCCATCAGTGCCTTGGGACAGCGAATGCACCCTGAGCAGTTCTTC	CAISALGQRMHPEQFF
TRBD1	TRBV4-1	NA	TRBJ1-1	TGCGCCAGCAGCCAGCCGGGACAGGGGGCCCCTGAAGCTTTCTTT	CASSQPGQGAPEAFF
NA	TRBV18	NA	TRBJ1-1	TGTGCCAGCTCACCAGGACAGACCAACACTGAAGCTTTCTTT	CASSPGQTNTEAFF
NA	TRBV30	NA	TRBJ2-7	TGTGCCTGGAGTGTAAGCGGCACCAGGGAGCAGTACTTC	CAWSVSGTREQYF
NA	TRBV10-1	NA	TRBJ2-7	TGCGCCAGCACTTCACAGGGAAAATTCTACGAGCAGTACTTC	CASTSQGKFYEQYF
TRBD2	TRBV7-3	few	TRBJ2-1	TGTGCCAGCAGCTTCGTGGCCGGGACTAGCGGGCCCAATGAGCAGTTCTTC	CASSFVAGTSGPNEQFF
TRBD2	TRBV9	NA	TRBJ2-1	TGTGCCAGCAGCGTAGTGGCTAGCGGGAGAATCAGTGAGCAGTTCTTC	CASSVVASGRISEQFF
NA	TRBV18	NA	TRBJ1-1	TGTGCCAGCTCCCCGACAGAATCGGACACTGAAGCTTTCTTT	CASSPTESDTEAFF
TRBD1	TRBV19	NA	TRBJ1-5	TGTGCCAGTAGTACGAGGTGGACAGGGGCCCCTAATCAGCCCCAGCATTTT	CASSTRWTGAPNQPQHF
TRBD2	TRBV7-8	NA	TRBJ2-5	TGTGCCAGCAGCCGGACTAGCGGGGGAGTCGGAGAGACCCAGTACTTC	CASSRTSGGVGETQYF
NA	TRBV6-1	NA	TRBJ1-6	TGTGCCAGCAGTGCGGACGGGGATAATTCACCCCTCCACTTT	CASSADGDNSPLHF
NA	TRBV5-1	NA	TRBJ1-5	TGCGCCAGCAGCTTGTCGGGGGGCAATCAGCCCCAGCATTTT	CASSLSGGNQPQHF
TRBD1	TRBV6-6	NA	TRBJ1-5	TGTGCCAGCAGTTACCTTCACAGGGGCGGGCAGCCCCAGCATTTT	CASSYLHRGGQPQHF
TRBD2	TRBV6-6	NA	TRBJ2-5	TGTGCCAGCAGCGCGACTAGCGAGATGGCCGGGGGGACCCAGTACTTC	CASSATSEMAGGTQYF
NA	TRBV23-1	NA	TRBJ2-7	TGCGCCAGCAGACCGAGAATGGAGCAGTACTTC	CASRPRMEQYF
NA	TRBV29-1	NA	TRBJ2-7	TGCAGCGCCGCGACATATTCCGCCTACGAGCAGTACTTC	CSAATYSAYEQYF
TRBD2	TRBV4-1	once	TRBJ2-1	TGCGCCAGCAGCCAAGTACTAGCGTACGATGGTGAGCAGTTCTTC	CASSQVLAYDGEQFF
TRBD2	TRBV19	NA	TRBJ2-1	TGTGCCAGTATGCAGCGGGAGGCCGTCTACAATGAGCAGTTCTTC	CASMQREAVYNEQFF
TRBD2	TRBV11-3	NA	TRBJ2-1	TGTGCCAGCAGCTTAGGGGATAGCGGGAGTGGGGAGCAGTTCTTC	CASSLGDSGSGEQFF
NA	TRBV28	NA	TRBJ1-2	TGTGCCAGCAGTTCGACCGGGAAATTAGATTATGGCTACACCTTC	CASSSTGKLDYGYTF
NA	TRBV6-5	NA	TRBJ1-2	TGTGCCAGCAGTTACTCGGTACAGACCCCCTATGGCTACACCTTC	CASSYSVQTPYGYTF
TRBD1	TRBV28	NA	TRBJ2-7	TGTGCCAGCAGTCCTGACAGGGGAAGCTCCTACGAGCAGTACTTC	CASSPDRGSSYEQYF
TRBD2	TRBV7-9	NA	TRBJ2-3	TGTGCCAGCAGCGCGAGACTAGCGGGAAAATTTAGAGATACGCAGTATTTT	CASSARLAGKFRDTQYF
TRBD2	TRBV2	NA	TRBJ2-3	TGTGCCAGCAGGGGACTCTCTAGCGGACCACTCACAGATACGCAGTATTTT	CASRGLSSGPLTDTQYF
NA	TRBV6-5	NA	TRBJ2-5	TGTGCCAGCAGTACCTCGGCGGCCCAAGAGACCCAGTACTTC	CASSTSAAQETQYF
NA	TRBV6-6	once	TRBJ2-1	TGTGCCAGCAGTTACTCCGGGGGAATTGCGGAGCAGTTCTTC	CASSYSGGIAEQFF
NA	TRBV27	NA	TRBJ2-5	TGTGCCAGCAGTACAGGGACCGAACAAGAGACCCAGTACTTC	CASSTGTEQETQYF
TRBD2	TRBV19	NA	TRBJ2-7	TGTGCCAGTAGTAGCGGGAGGACCTACGAGCAGTACTTC	CASSSGRTYEQYF
TRBD1	TRBV29-1	NA	TRBJ2-7	TGCAGCGTTGAAGGGACAGGGACCTACGAGCAGTACTTC	CSVEGTGTYEQYF
NA	TRBV9	NA	TRBJ2-2	TGTGCCAGCAGCGTCCAGCGGACCGGGGAGCTGTTTTTT	CASSVQRTGELFF
NA	TRBV19	NA	TRBJ2-2	TGTGCCAGTAGTATAAGTCCGGACACCGGGGAGCTGTTTTTT	CASSISPDTGELFF
NA	TRBV30	once	TRBJ2-3	TGTGCCTGGAGTGTAACAGCGGTGAGCACAGATACGCAGTATTTT	CAWSVTAVSTDTQYF
NA	TRBV7-8	NA	TRBJ1-1	TGTGCCAGCAGCCCGGACAGTAACACTGAAGCTTTCTTT	CASSPDSNTEAFF
NA	TRBV13	NA	TRBJ2-3	TGTGCCAGCAGTTACCCCGGGGATACAGATACGCAGTATTTT	CASSYPGDTDTQYF
TRBD1	TRBV28	few	TRBJ1-3	TGTGCCAGCAGTTTAGGACAGGGGGCTGACACCATATATTTT	CASSLGQGADTIYF
NA	TRBV28	NA	TRBJ1-2	TGTGCCAGCAGTGCCGACAGGAACTATGGCTACACCTTC	CASSADRNYGYTF
NA	TRBV28	NA	TRBJ2-7	TGTGCCAGCAGCCGATCAGGGACAAGCTCCTACGGGCAGTACTTC	CASSRSGTSSYGQYF
NA	TRBV15	few	TRBJ2-1	TGTGCCACCGCGATTGTTAGAGGGTACAATGAGCAGTTCTTC	CATAIVRGYNEQFF
NA	TRBV6-5	NA	TRBJ1-5	TGTGCCCCGGACAGTTATAGCAATCAGCCCCAGCATTTT	CAPDSYSNQPQHF
NA	TRBV6-5	NA	TRBJ1-1	TGTGCCACCTCCCTCCAGGGCCCCTGGAACACTGAAGCTTTCTTT	CATSLQGPWNTEAFF
TRBD1	TRBV9	NA	TRBJ2-5	TGTGCCAGCAGCGTAGGGGGACAGATACGTCAAGAGACCCAGTACTTC	CASSVGGQIRQETQYF
NA	TRBV29-1	NA	TRBJ1-1	TGCAGCGCCCTCGGAGTAATGAACACTGAAGCTTTCTTT	CSALGVMNTEAFF
TRBD1	TRBV5-5	NA	TRBJ1-2	TGTGCCAGCAGCTTGGAGGGACAGGATGGCTACACCTTC	CASSLEGQDGYTF
TRBD1	TRBV5-1	once	TRBJ1-5	TGCGCCAGCCGTCCCGGGACAGGGGGACCCCAGCATTTT	CASRPGTGGPQHF
NA	TRBV5-5	once	TRBJ1-2	TGTGCCAGCAGCTCGACAAGTAACTATGGCTACACCTTC	CASSSTSNYGYTF
TRBD2	TRBV28	NA	TRBJ2-7	TGTGCCAGCAACCCGGTAGGTTGGGCGGGAGAGCGAGGGGAGCAGTACTTC	CASNPVGWAGERGEQYF
NA	TRBV7-2	NA	TRBJ2-1	TGTGCCAGCAGCTTTCTAACCAATGAGCAGTTCTTC	CASSFLTNEQFF
TRBD1	TRBV27	few	TRBJ1-5	TGTGCCAGCAGTTTCTTATCCGGGACAGGGGAGAATCAGCCCCAGCATTTT	CASSFLSGTGENQPQHF
NA	TRBV7-9	NA	TRBJ1-2	TGTGCCAGCAGCTTATCCCACAGGGAAACCTATGGCTACACCTTC	CASSLSHRETYGYTF
TRBD1	TRBV9	NA	TRBJ1-2	TGTGCCAGCAGCGGGGGACCGACACAGGGGGCCCCTAGCTATGGCTACACCTTC	CASSGGPTQGAPSYGYTF
NA	TRBV30	NA	TRBJ2-7	TGTGCCTGGAGTGTTGGGGCCTACCCGCACTTC	CAWSVGAYPHF
TRBD2	TRBV6-1	NA	TRBJ2-3	TGTGCCAGCAGTGTACTAGCGGGAGTGGTAGATACGCAGTATTTT	CASSVLAGVVDTQYF
NA	TRBV29-1	NA	TRBJ2-2	TGCAGCGTCATACAGGGAGGGAAGGGGGAGCTGTTTTTT	CSVIQGGKGELFF
NA	TRBV9	NA	TRBJ2-1	TGTGCCAGCAGCGTCCAAGGGAGCGGTACCTACAATGAGCAGTTCTTC	CASSVQGSGTYNEQFF
NA	TRBV10-3	few	TRBJ1-1	TGTGCCATCAGTGAGAGGAGTGGGGCAATGGACAATGAAGCTTTCTTT	CAISERSGAMDNEAFF